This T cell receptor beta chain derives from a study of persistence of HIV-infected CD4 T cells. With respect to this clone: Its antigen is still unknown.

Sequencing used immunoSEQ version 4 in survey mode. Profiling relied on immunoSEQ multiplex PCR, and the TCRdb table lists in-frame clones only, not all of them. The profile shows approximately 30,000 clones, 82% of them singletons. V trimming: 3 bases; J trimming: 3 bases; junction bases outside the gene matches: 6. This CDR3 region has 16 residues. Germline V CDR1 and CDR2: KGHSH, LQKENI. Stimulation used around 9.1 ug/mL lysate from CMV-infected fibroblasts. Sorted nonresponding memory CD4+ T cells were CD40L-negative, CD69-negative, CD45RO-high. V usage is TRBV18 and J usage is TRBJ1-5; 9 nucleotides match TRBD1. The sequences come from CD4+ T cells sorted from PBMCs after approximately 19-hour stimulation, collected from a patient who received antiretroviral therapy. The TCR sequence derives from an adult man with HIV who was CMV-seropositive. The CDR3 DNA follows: TGTGCCAGCTCACCGGGACAGGGACCTACCAATCAGCCCCAGCATTTT. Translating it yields CASSPGQGPTNQPQHF. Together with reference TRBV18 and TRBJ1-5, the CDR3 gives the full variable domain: NAGVMQNPRHLVRRRGQEARLRCSPMKGHSHVYWYRQLPEEGLKFMVYLQKENIIDESGMPKERFSAEFPKEGPSILRIQQVVRGDSAAYFCASSPGQGPTNQPQHFGDGTRLSIL.